The 10 T cell receptor beta chains in this list originate from one sample, sequenced in a study of cytomegalovirus exposure and HLA in healthy donors. Primers for the PCR totalled 60 Vbeta and 13 Jbeta. Repertoires were generated with immunoSEQ multiplex PCR, while TCRdb's copy carries only in-frame clones and drops some. Of about 120,000 clones in the sample, around 76% are singletons; the top ten hold more than 10%. The material sequenced was PBMCs. The receptors derive from a middle-aged woman in good health and CMV-seropositive.

V usage is TRBV7-9 and J usage is TRBJ1-6, with 9 bases identical to TRBD1. After removal of 0 bases from V and 9 bases from J, the junction contained 3 bases not matched to a gene. The CDR3 loop spans 15 amino acids. CDR1 is SEHNR, CDR2 FQNEAQ, per germline (reference sequence). CDR3 sequence: CASSLAGTGFSPLHF. In DNA form, the CDR3 reads TGTGCCAGCAGCTTAGCCGGGACAGGGTTTTCACCCCTCCACTTT.

The chain joins TRBV12-5 to TRBJ2-2; TRBD1 agrees at 7 bases. Per germline, CDR1 LGHNT and CDR2 FRNRAP. V gave up 6 bases and J gave up 9 bases; unmatched junction bases: 7. The CDR3 has 13 amino acids. The CDR3 coding sequence is TGTGCTAGTGGACGTACAGGGGCCCGGGAGCTGTTTTTT. As protein: CASGRTGARELFF.

The chain recombines TRBV7-8 with TRBJ1-1; possible D gene TRBD1, 5 bases. V gave up 2 bases and J gave up 3 bases, with 16 bases separating them. The germline V gene encodes CDR1 SGHVS and CDR2 FQNEAQ. This CDR3 is 16 amino acids long. CDR3 nucleotides: TGTGCCAGCAGCTTATGGCAGGGTATTCTATACACTGAAGCTTTCTTT. Translating gives CASSLWQGILYTEAFF.

The V gene is TRBV25-1, the J gene TRBJ1-5; possibly TRBD1 for D (5 bases). Trimming took 5 bases from V and 2 from J, leaving 16 bases between them. This CDR3 has 16 amino acids. Germline loops: CDR1 MGHDK, CDR2 SYGVNS. This CDR3 reads CASSPSGGMGNQPQHF. Here the CDR3 DNA reads TGTGCCAGCAGTCCAAGCGGGGGAATGGGCAATCAGCCCCAGCATTTT.

This clone was seen a few times. The V gene is TRBV4-1, the J gene TRBJ2-5; possibly TRBD1 for D (7 bases). The CDR3 is made up of 15 amino acids. Germline V gives CDR1 MGHRA, CDR2 YSYEKL. V lost 3 bases and J 5 bases, leaving 16 bases between the germline ends. The CDR3 DNA is TGCGCCAGCAGCCACCAGGGGGACTCCAGGGAGACCCAGTACTTC. The encoded protein is CASSHQGDSRETQYF.

V gene TRBV13 combines with J gene TRBJ2-7; 7 bases fit TRBD2. Germline CDR1 and CDR2: PRHDT and FYEKMQ (reference sequence). The CDR3 is 17 residues long. J lost 7 bases, V lost 5 bases, and 20 bases had no gene match. The CDR3 DNA reads TGTGCCAGCAGCCAGAGTGGGCTAGCGGTGCCACCGGGGGAGCAGTACTTC. It translates to CASSQSGLAVPPGEQYF.

The chain has TRBV5-6 and TRBJ2-3; 7 nucleotides align to TRBD2. Germline-derived CDR1 and CDR2 are SGHDT and YYEEEE. The length of the CDR3 is 13 residues. Germline trimming cut 3 bases from V and 3 bases from J; bases unmatched to any gene: 1. Here the CDR3 reads CASSWGGTDTQYF. The DNA of the CDR3 is TGTGCCAGCAGCTGGGGGGGGACAGATACGCAGTATTTT.

The chain employs TRBV4-1 and TRBJ2-2, with 10 bases identical to TRBD2. V was pared by 4 bases and J by 1 base, with 3 bases of the junction left unmatched. This CDR3 is built from 16 residues. Per the germline V gene, CDR1 is MGHRA and CDR2 is YSYEKL. The CDR3 DNA reads TGCGCCAGCAGCCCTCAGCGGGGGGGGAACACCGGGGAGCTGTTTTTT. Protein: CASSPQRGGNTGELFF.

This clone appeared a few times. A junction boundary mismatches the germline segment, possibly from a read error. The V gene is TRBV5-6, the J gene TRBJ1-2, with a tentative D call TRBD1 (5 bases). The CDR3 loop spans 12 amino acids. Germline CDR1 reads SGHDT; CDR2 reads YYEEEE. Written as DNA, the CDR3 is TGTGCCAGCAGCTTGGTATCGGGGGTCAGTAGCTTC. Residues: CASSLVSGVSSF.

Turning to this clone: One junction end disagrees with the germline gene, perhaps due to a read error. This sequence joins TRBV7-7 and TRBJ2-5, with 15 positions matching TRBD2. This CDR3 region has 16 residues. The germline gives CDR1 SSHAT, CDR2 FNYEAQ (reference sequence). This CDR3 reads CASSLGLAGGEETQYF. The DNA of the CDR3 is TGTGCTAGCAGCTTAGGACTAGCGGGGGGGGAAGAGACCCAGTACTTC. The full variable domain, completed using reference TRBV7-7 and TRBJ2-5, is GAGVSQSPRYKVTKRGQDVTLRCDPISSHATLYWYQQALGQGPEFLTYFNYEAQPDKSGLPSDRFSAERPEGSISTLTIQRTEQRDSAMYRCASSLGLAGGEETQYFGPGTRLLVL.